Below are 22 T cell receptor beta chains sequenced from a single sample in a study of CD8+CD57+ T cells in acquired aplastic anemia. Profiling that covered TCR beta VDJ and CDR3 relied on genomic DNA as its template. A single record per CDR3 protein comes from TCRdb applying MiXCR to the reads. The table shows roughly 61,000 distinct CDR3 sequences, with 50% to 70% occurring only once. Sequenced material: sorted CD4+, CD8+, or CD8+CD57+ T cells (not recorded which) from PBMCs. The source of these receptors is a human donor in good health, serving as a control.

The CDR3 reads CASGELGASNQPQHF. In nucleotides, the CDR3 is TGTGCCAGCGGCGAACTAGGGGCCAGCAATCAGCCCCAGCATTTT. This rearrangement joins TRBV4-2 to TRBJ1-5; tentatively, D is TRBD1 (5 bases). The CDR3 has 15 residues. V was clipped by 8 bases and J by 1 base, with 15 bases between them. Germline CDR1 LGHNA, CDR2 YNFKEQ.

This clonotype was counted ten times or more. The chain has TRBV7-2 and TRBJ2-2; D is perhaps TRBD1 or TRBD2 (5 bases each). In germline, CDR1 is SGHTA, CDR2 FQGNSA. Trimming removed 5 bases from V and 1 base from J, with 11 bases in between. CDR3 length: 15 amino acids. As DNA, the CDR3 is TGTGCCAGCAGCCAATGGGACGGGAACACCGGGGAGCTGTTTTTT. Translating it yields CASSQWDGNTGELFF.

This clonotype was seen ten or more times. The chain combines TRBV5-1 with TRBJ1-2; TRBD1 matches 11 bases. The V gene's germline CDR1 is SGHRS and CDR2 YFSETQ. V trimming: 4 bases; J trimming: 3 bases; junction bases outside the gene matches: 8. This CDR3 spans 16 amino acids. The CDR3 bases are TGCGCCAGCAGCCCGGGACAGGGGGGTCAGGACTATGGCTACACCTTC. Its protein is CASSPGQGGQDYGYTF.

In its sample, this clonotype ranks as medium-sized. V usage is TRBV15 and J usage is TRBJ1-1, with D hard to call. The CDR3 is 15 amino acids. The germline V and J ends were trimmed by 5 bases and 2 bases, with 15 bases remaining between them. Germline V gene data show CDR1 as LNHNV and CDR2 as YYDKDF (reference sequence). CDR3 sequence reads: CATSSSPLDNTEAFF. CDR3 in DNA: TGTGCCACCAGCTCTTCGCCGCTAGATAACACTGAAGCTTTCTTT.

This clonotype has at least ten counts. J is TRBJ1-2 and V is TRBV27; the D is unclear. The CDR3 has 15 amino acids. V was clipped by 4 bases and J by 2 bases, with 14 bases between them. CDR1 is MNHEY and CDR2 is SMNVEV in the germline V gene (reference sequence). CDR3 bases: TGTGCCAGCAGTTCCTCCCGGGCTCCGAACTATGGCTACACCTTC. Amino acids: CASSSSRAPNYGYTF.

The chain's CDR3 is CSAEGLAGGLTYEQYF. Here the CDR3 DNA reads TGCAGCGCCGAAGGACTAGCGGGAGGGCTAACCTACGAGCAGTACTTC. The rearrangement links TRBV29-1 to TRBJ2-7; 15 positions agree with TRBD2. V dropped 7 bases and J dropped 2; count of bases not matched to a gene: 9. CDR1 and CDR2 (germline): SQVTM, ANQGSEA. CDR3 length equals 16 residues.

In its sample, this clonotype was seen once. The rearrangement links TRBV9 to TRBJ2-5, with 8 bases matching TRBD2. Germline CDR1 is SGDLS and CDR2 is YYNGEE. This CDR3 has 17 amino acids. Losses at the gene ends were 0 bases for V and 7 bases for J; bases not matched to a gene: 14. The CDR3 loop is CASSVVPAGVGAGTQYF. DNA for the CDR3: TGTGCCAGCAGCGTAGTTCCAGCGGGAGTGGGGGCAGGGACCCAGTACTTC.

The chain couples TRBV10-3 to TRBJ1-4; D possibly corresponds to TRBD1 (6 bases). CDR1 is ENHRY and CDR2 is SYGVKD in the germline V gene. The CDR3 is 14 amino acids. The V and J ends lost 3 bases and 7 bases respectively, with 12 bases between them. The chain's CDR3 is CAISDGGAREKLFF. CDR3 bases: TGTGCCATCAGTGATGGGGGGGCTCGTGAAAAACTGTTTTTT.

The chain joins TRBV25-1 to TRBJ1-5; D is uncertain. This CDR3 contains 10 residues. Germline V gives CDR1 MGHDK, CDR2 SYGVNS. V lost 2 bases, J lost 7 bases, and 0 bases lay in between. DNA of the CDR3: TGTGCCAGCAGTGAACAGCCCCAGCATTTT. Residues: CASSEQPQHF.

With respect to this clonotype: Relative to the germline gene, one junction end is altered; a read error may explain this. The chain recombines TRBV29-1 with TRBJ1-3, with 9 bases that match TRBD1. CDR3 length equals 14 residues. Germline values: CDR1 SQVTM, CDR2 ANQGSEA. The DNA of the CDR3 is TGCAGCGTTGTTTACAGGGGGCCTGGGAACACCATATATTTT. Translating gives CSVVYRGPGNTIYF.

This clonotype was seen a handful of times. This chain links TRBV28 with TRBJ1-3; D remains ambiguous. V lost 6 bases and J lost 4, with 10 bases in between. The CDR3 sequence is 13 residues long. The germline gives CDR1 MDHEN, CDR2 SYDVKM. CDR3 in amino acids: CASRPSRGNTIYF. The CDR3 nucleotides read TGTGCCAGCAGGCCCTCTAGAGGAAACACCATATATTTT. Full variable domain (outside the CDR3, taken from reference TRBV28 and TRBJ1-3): DVKVTQSSRYLVKRTGEKVFLECVQDMDHENMFWYRQDPGLGLRLIYFSYDVKMKEKGDIPEGYSVSREKKERFSLILESASTNQTSMYLCASRPSRGNTIYFGEGSWLTVV.

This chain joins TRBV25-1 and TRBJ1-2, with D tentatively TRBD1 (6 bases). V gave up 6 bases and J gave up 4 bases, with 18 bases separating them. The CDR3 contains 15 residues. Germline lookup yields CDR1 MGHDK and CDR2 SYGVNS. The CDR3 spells CASSPNVGAAYGYTF. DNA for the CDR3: TGTGCCAGCAGCCCAAATGTGGGGGCAGCCTATGGCTACACCTTC.

The CDR3 sequence: CASKQTEQETQYF. Here the CDR3 DNA reads TGTGCCAGCAAACAAACGGAACAAGAGACCCAGTACTTC. The chain links TRBV2 to TRBJ2-5; D is unresolved. The CDR3 sequence is 13 residues long. CDR1 SNHLY and CDR2 FYNNEI come from the germline V gene. The V end lost 7 bases, the J end lost 2 bases, and 11 bases lay between the germline ends. The full variable domain, rest sourced from reference TRBV2 and TRBJ2-5, is EPEVTQTPSHQVTQMGQEVILRCVPISNHLYFYWYRQILGQKVEFLVSFYNNEISEKSEIFDDQFSVERPDGSNFTLKIRSTKLEDSAMYFCASKQTEQETQYFGPGTRLLVL.

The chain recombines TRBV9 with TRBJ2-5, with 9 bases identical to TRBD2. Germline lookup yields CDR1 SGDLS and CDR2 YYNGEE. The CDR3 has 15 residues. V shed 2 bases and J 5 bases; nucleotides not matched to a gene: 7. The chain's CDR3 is CASSVQAGGLETQYF. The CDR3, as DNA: TGTGCCAGCAGCGTCCAGGCGGGGGGGCTCGAGACCCAGTACTTC.

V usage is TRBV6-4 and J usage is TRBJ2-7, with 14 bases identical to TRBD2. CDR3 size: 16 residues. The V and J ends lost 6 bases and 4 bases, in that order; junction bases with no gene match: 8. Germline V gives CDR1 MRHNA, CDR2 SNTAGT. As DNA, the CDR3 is TGTGCCAGCAGCCCCGGGGGGACTAGCGGGAGTTACGAGCAGTACTTC. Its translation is CASSPGGTSGSYEQYF.

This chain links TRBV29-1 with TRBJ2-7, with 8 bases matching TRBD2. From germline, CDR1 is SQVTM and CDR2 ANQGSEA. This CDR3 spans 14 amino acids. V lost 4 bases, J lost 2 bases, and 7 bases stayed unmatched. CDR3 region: CSVGGTSGAYEQYF. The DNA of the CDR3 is TGCAGCGTTGGTGGAACTAGCGGTGCCTACGAGCAGTACTTC.

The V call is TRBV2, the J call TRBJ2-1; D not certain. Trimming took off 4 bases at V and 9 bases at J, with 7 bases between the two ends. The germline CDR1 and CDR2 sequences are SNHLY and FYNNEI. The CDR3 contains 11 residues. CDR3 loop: CASSVCSEQFF. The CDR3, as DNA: TGTGCCAGCAGTGTCTGCAGTGAGCAGTTCTTC.

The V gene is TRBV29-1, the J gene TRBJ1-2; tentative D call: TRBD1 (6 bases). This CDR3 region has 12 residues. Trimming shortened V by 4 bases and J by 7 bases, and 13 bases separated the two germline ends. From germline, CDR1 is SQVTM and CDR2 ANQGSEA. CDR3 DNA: TGCAGCGTTGTTAGGGGGGTGGGTGGCTACACCTTC. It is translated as CSVVRGVGGYTF.

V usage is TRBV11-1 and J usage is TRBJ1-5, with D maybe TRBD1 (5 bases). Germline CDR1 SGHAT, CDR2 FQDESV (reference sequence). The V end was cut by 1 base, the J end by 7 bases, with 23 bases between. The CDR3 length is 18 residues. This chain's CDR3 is CASSLVGGGGLFVQPQHF. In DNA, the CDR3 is TGTGCCAGCAGCTTAGTGGGCGGGGGTGGCTTATTTGTACAGCCCCAGCATTTT.

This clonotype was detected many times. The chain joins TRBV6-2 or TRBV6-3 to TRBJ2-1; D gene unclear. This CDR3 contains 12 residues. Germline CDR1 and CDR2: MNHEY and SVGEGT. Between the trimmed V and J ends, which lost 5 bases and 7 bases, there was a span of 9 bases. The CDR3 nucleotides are TGTGCCAGCAGTCGCGCTATTAATGAGCAGTTCTTC. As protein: CASSRAINEQFF.

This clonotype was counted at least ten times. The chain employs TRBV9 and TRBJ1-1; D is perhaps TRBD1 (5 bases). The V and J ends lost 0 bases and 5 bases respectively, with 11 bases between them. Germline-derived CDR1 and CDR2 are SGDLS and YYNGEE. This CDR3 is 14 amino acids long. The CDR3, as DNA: TGTGCCAGCAGCGTAGCAGGGTTGAGTACTGAAGCTTTCTTT. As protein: CASSVAGLSTEAFF. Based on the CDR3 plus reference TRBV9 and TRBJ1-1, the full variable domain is DSGVTQTPKHLITATGQRVTLRCSPRSGDLSVYWYQQSLDQGLQFLIQYYNGEERAKGNILERFSAQQFPDLHSELNLSSLELGDSALYFCASSVAGLSTEAFFGQGTRLTVV.

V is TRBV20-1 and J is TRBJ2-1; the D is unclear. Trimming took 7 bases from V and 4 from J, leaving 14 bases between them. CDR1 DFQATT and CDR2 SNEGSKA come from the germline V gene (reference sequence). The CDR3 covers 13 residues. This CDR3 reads CSVLSSAYNEQFF. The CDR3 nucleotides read TGCAGTGTGCTCTCGTCGGCGTACAATGAGCAGTTCTTC.